Presented here are 17 T cell receptor beta chains from one specimen sequenced in a study of blood T cell repertoires in COVID-19. Produced via immunoSEQ multiplex PCR; TCRdb's table is partial and in-frame only. This repertoire shows roughly 95,000 clones, 70% to 85% found once; its top ten account for 24%. Sample: peripheral blood. The receptors here all came from a human donor in a cohort sampled during active COVID-19.

The chain is built from TRBV28 and TRBJ1-5; the D is unclear. The CDR3 sequence is 13 residues long. The ends were cut back, 10 bases at V and 7 bases at J, with 17 bases in the middle. CDR1 and CDR2 (germline): MDHEN, SYDVKM. CDR3 nucleotides: TGTGCCATCAACGCGGGAGTCAGGCAGCCCCAGCATTTT. Amino acid sequence: CAINAGVRQPQHF. Full variable domain (rest looked up from reference TRBV28 and TRBJ1-5): DVKVTQSSRYLVKRTGEKVFLECVQDMDHENMFWYRQDPGLGLRLIYFSYDVKMKEKGDIPEGYSVSREKKERFSLILESASTNQTSMYLCAINAGVRQPQHFGDGTRLSIL.

This chain joins TRBV20-1 and TRBJ2-3; the D gene could be TRBD1 or TRBD2 (5 bases each). There are 14 residues in the CDR3. Trimming cost V 3 bases and J 0 bases, with 10 bases left between them. The germline V gene encodes CDR1 DFQATT and CDR2 SNEGSKA (reference sequence). The CDR3 DNA follows: TGCAGTGCTAGTGGGGGAGTTAGCACAGATACGCAGTATTTT. Protein sequence: CSASGGVSTDTQYF.

The sample holds one count of this clone. The chain employs TRBV2 and TRBJ1-3; 8 nucleotides line up with TRBD1. V trimming: 6 bases; J trimming: 0 bases; junction bases outside the gene matches: 10. CDR1 and CDR2 from the germline V gene are SNHLY and FYNNEI. The CDR3 runs 17 residues. The CDR3 nucleotides are TGTGCCAGCAGGAGGGGACAGGCCCCAAGCTCTGGAAACACCATATATTTT. Residues: CASRRGQAPSSGNTIYF.

The chain carries TRBV28 and TRBJ2-3; 13 bases map to TRBD2. Germline V gene data show CDR1 as MDHEN and CDR2 as SYDVKM. The CDR3 has 17 residues. The trim removed 7 bases at V and 7 bases at J, leaving 14 bases unmatched. The CDR3 loop reads CASISMRGLAGRYTQYF. The CDR3 DNA is TGTGCCAGCATATCAATGAGGGGACTAGCGGGAAGGTATACGCAGTATTTT.

The rearrangement links TRBV6-1 to TRBJ1-2, with a weak D call TRBD1 (5 bases). The V end was cut by 2 bases, the J end by 13 bases, with 11 bases between. The V gene's germline CDR1 is MNHNS and CDR2 SASEGT. The CDR3 has 11 amino acids. Here the CDR3 DNA reads TGTGCCAGCAGTGAACGGGGGACTGGCACCTTC. This codes for CASSERGTGTF.

V usage is TRBV6-2 or TRBV6-3 and J usage is TRBJ1-1; D not resolved. Trimming removed 6 bases from V and 1 base from J, with 12 bases in between. Germline-derived CDR1 and CDR2 are MNHEY and SVGEGT. The CDR3 covers 14 residues. Here the CDR3 reads CASSRSVGNTEAFF. The CDR3, as DNA: TGTGCCAGCAGCCGCTCCGTCGGGAACACTGAAGCTTTCTTT.

This clone was recorded only once. The chain couples TRBV5-4 to TRBJ2-7, with D perhaps TRBD2 (6 bases). This CDR3 region has 13 residues. Germline-derived CDR1 and CDR2 are SGHNT and YYREEE (reference sequence). V gave up 6 bases and J gave up 1 base, with 11 bases separating them. The CDR3 reads CASTAGSSYEQYF. The CDR3, as DNA: TGTGCCAGCACCGCCGGGAGTTCCTACGAGCAGTACTTC.

The chain combines TRBV5-1 with TRBJ1-1; 8 nucleotides match TRBD1. Germline trimming cut 5 bases from V and 5 bases from J; bases unmatched to any gene: 11. Germline CDR1 is SGHRS and CDR2 is YFSETQ. The CDR3 is 15 residues long. The CDR3 coding sequence is TGCGCCAGCAGTTACAGGGGGGGCGGATGGACTGAAGCTTTCTTT. Translated, it gives CASSYRGGGWTEAFF. The full variable domain, with the rest looked up from reference TRBV5-1 and TRBJ1-1, is KAGVTQTPRYLIKTRGQQVTLSCSPISGHRSVSWYQQTPGQGLQFLFEYFSETQRNKGNFPGRFSGRQFSNSRSEMNVSTLELGDSALYLCASSYRGGGWTEAFFGQGTRLTVV.

V is TRBV5-6 and J is TRBJ1-6; the D gene is possibly TRBD1 (5 bases). Germline lookup yields CDR1 SGHDT and CDR2 YYEEEE. V lost 2 bases and J lost 7, with 10 bases in between. CDR3 size: 14 residues. CDR3 in amino acids: CASSFGRVNSPLHF. The CDR3 coding sequence is TGTGCCAGCAGCTTTGGCAGGGTCAATTCACCCCTCCACTTT. Full variable domain (remainder filled in from reference TRBV5-6 and TRBJ1-6): DAGVTQSPTHLIKTRGQQVTLRCSPKSGHDTVSWYQQALGQGPQFIFQYYEEEERQRGNFPDRFSGHQFPNYSSELNVNALLLGDSALYLCASSFGRVNSPLHFGNGTRLTVT.

This clone was observed a handful of times. J is TRBJ1-2 and V is TRBV29-1, with D possibly matching TRBD1 (5 bases). Trimming left V 3 bases short and J 0 bases short, with 17 bases between. The CDR3 consists of 16 residues. The germline CDR1 and CDR2 sequences are SQVTM and ANQGSEA. CDR3 loop: CSVETWDSRANYGYTF. CDR3 sequence (DNA): TGCAGCGTTGAGACCTGGGACTCCCGAGCTAACTATGGCTACACCTTC.

CDR3 sequence: CASSLAGQGTEQYF. In nucleotides, the CDR3 is TGTGCCAGCAGCTTAGCGGGACAGGGTACCGAGCAGTACTTC. The chain couples TRBV7-9 to TRBJ2-7; TRBD1 aligns across 9 bases. The germline V gene has CDR1 SEHNR and CDR2 FQNEAQ (reference sequence). The CDR3 is 14 amino acids. Trimming cost V 0 bases and J 6 bases; bases outside gene matches: 3. Using reference TRBV7-9 and TRBJ2-7 for the parts outside the CDR3, the full variable domain is DTGVSQNPRHKITKRGQNVTFRCDPISEHNRLYWYRQTLGQGPEFLTYFQNEAQLEKSRLLSDRFSAERPKGSFSTLEIQRTEQGDSAMYLCASSLAGQGTEQYFGPGTRLTVT.

This clone was detected a few times. The chain joins TRBV5-1 to TRBJ2-7; possible D gene TRBD2, 6 bases. V was clipped by 4 bases and J by 2 bases, with 13 bases between them. Per the germline V gene, CDR1 is SGHRS and CDR2 is YFSETQ. The CDR3 runs 14 residues. The CDR3, as DNA: TGCGCCAGCAGCCCCTCGGGACTTCCCTACGAGCAGTACTTC. Protein: CASSPSGLPYEQYF.

The V gene is TRBV5-1, the J gene TRBJ2-7, with 9 bases identical to TRBD1. V was pared by 4 bases and J by 0 bases, with 5 bases of the junction left unmatched. CDR1 SGHRS and CDR2 YFSETQ come from the germline V gene. The CDR3 runs to 15 residues. CDR3 DNA: TGCGCCAGCAGCAACCGGGACAGGGCCTCCTACGAGCAGTACTTC. It yields the protein CASSNRDRASYEQYF.

The V gene is TRBV6-1, the J gene TRBJ2-2, with D tentatively TRBD2 (7 bases). The CDR3 runs to 12 residues. Germline V gene lookup returns CDR1 MNHNS and CDR2 SASEGT. Trimming removed 2 bases from V and 11 bases from J, with 9 bases in between. This CDR3 is CASSERGGELFF. The CDR3 nucleotides read TGTGCCAGCAGTGAACGCGGGGGCGAGCTGTTTTTT.

The chain joins TRBV29-1 to TRBJ1-1; a weak D match, TRBD1 (6 bases). Between the trimmed V and J ends, which lost 5 bases and 1 base, there was a span of 8 bases. Germline loops: CDR1 SQVTM, CDR2 ANQGSEA. The CDR3 extends over 12 amino acids. CDR3: CSVHRANTEAFF. DNA for the CDR3: TGCAGCGTTCACAGGGCGAACACTGAAGCTTTCTTT.

The chain combines TRBV7-8 with TRBJ2-2, with D perhaps TRBD2 (6 bases). The V gene lost 5 bases and the J gene lost 2 bases, with 12 bases spanning the gap. Germline lookup yields CDR1 SGHVS and CDR2 FQNEAQ. The CDR3 covers 15 residues. In DNA, the CDR3 is TGTGCCAGCAGCCCCGGGACTCCCAACACCGGGGAGCTGTTTTTT. Protein sequence: CASSPGTPNTGELFF.

This chain uses TRBV9 with TRBJ1-1; TRBD1 agrees at 9 bases. With 4 bases clipped from V and 1 base from J, the junction kept 5 bases outside the gene matches. Per germline, CDR1 SGDLS and CDR2 YYNGEE. This CDR3 contains 15 residues. The CDR3 sequence is CASSTGTGSNTEAFF. CDR3 coding DNA: TGTGCCAGCAGCACCGGGACAGGGTCGAACACTGAAGCTTTCTTT. The entire variable domain, with the rest obtained from reference TRBV9 and TRBJ1-1, is as follows: DSGVTQTPKHLITATGQRVTLRCSPRSGDLSVYWYQQSLDQGLQFLIQYYNGEERAKGNILERFSAQQFPDLHSELNLSSLELGDSALYFCASSTGTGSNTEAFFGQGTRLTVV.